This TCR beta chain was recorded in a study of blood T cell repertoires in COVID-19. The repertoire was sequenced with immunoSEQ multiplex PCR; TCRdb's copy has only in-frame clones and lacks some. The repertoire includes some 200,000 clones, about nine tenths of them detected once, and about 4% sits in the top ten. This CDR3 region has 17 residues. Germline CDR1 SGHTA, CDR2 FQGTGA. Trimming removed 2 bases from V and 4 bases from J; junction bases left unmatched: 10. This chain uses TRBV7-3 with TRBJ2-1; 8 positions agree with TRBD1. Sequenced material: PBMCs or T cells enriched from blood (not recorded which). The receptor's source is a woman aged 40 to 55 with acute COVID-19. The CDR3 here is CASSLFPGTGEYNEQFF. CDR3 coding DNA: TGTGCCAGCAGCTTATTCCCCGGGACAGGAGAATACAATGAGCAGTTCTTC.